Following are 21 T cell receptor beta chains from one sample sequenced in a study of blood T cell repertoires in COVID-19. The repertoire was sequenced with immunoSEQ multiplex PCR; TCRdb's copy has only in-frame clones and lacks some. In the table there are roughly 460,000 clones, about 90% of which are singletons. The sequencing input was peripheral blood. These receptor sequences come from a man between 18 and 29 years old with COVID-19, enrolled during active disease.

The chain recombines TRBV2 with TRBJ2-7; no firm D call. CDR3 length: 12 amino acids. V lost 6 bases and J lost 0, with 6 bases in between. The V gene's germline CDR1 is SNHLY and CDR2 FYNNEI. CDR3 bases: TGTGCCAGCAGATTCTTCTCCTACGAGCAGTACTTC. Its protein is CASRFFSYEQYF.

CDR3 bases: TGCAGTGCTAGTCTGGGGGGAGTCACAGATACGCAGTATTTT. It is translated as CSASLGGVTDTQYF. The rearrangement joins TRBV20-1 to TRBJ2-3, with a weak D call TRBD2 (6 bases). Germline CDR1 and CDR2: DFQATT and SNEGSKA (reference sequence). Trimming took off 3 bases at V and 2 bases at J, with 12 bases between the two ends. This CDR3 has 14 amino acids.

The J gene is TRBJ2-1, the V gene TRBV19; D call uncertain. Trimming took off 7 bases at V and 12 bases at J, with 10 bases between the two ends. The CDR3 consists of 10 residues. Germline V gene sequence: CDR1 LNHDA, CDR2 SQIVND (reference sequence). CDR3 sequence reads: CASIPRGQFF. The CDR3 nucleotides read TGTGCCAGTATACCCCGCGGGCAGTTCTTC.

The chain has TRBV12-3 or TRBV12-4 and TRBJ2-7; D unresolved. Trimming removed 3 bases at V and 0 bases at J, with 6 bases between. CDR3 length equals 13 residues. The CDR3 loop reads CASSLTYSYEQYF. CDR3 bases: TGTGCCAGCAGTTTGACATACTCCTACGAGCAGTACTTC.

The rearrangement links TRBV3-1 (or the pseudogene TRBV3-2) to TRBJ1-2, with D perhaps matching TRBD1 (5 bases). The CDR3 is made up of 14 amino acids. V was trimmed by 2 bases and J by 2 bases, leaving 9 bases between them. Germline CDR1 reads LGHDT; CDR2 reads YNNKEL (reference sequence). The CDR3 coding sequence is TGTGCCAGCAGCCAATTTGGGGGGAACTATGGCTACACCTTC. Translation gives CASSQFGGNYGYTF.

This clone was seen a single time. This chain links TRBV15 with TRBJ2-7; no reliable D call. The CDR3 length is 15 residues. Germline CDR1 reads LNHNV; CDR2 reads YYDKDF (reference sequence). The germline V and J ends were trimmed by 0 bases and 3 bases, with 12 bases remaining between them. In DNA, the CDR3 is TGTGCCACCAGCAGAGAATTGGCGGATAGCTACGAGCAGTACTTC. It translates to CATSRELADSYEQYF.

This sequence joins TRBV15 and TRBJ2-5; possible D gene TRBD1, 5 bases. Per germline, CDR1 LNHNV and CDR2 YYDKDF (reference sequence). The CDR3 sequence is 15 residues long. The germline V and J ends were trimmed by 2 bases and 0 bases, with 10 bases remaining between them. CDR3 protein: CATSRQDRDQETQYF. The CDR3 DNA follows: TGTGCCACCAGCAGACAAGACAGAGACCAAGAGACCCAGTACTTC.

This chain links TRBV5-1 with TRBJ2-7, with 7 nucleotides matching TRBD2. After removal of 0 bases from V and 6 bases from J, the junction contained 3 bases not matched to a gene. The CDR3 is made up of 13 amino acids. Germline CDR1 SGHRS, CDR2 YFSETQ. The CDR3 DNA follows: TGCGCCAGCAGCTTGGGTTTAGCGGGCGAGCAGTACTTC. Translation gives CASSLGLAGEQYF.

The chain is built from TRBV5-4 and TRBJ2-3, with TRBD1 identical over 11 bases. CDR1 and CDR2 (germline): SGHNT, YYREEE (reference sequence). V shed 0 bases, J shed 6 bases, and the junction held 6 bases outside the gene matches. This CDR3 comprises 16 residues. The CDR3 DNA is TGTGCCAGCAGCTTGGCCCCGGGACAGGGGGAGGATACGCAGTATTTT. This sequence encodes CASSLAPGQGEDTQYF.

The V gene is TRBV5-1, the J gene TRBJ1-3; tentative D call: TRBD1 (6 bases). V was trimmed by 4 bases and J by 0 bases, leaving 14 bases between them. Germline V lookup: CDR1 SGHRS, CDR2 YFSETQ. CDR3 length equals 16 residues. For the CDR3, the DNA is TGCGCCAGCAGCCAGGACAGACAAAACTCTGGAAACACCATATATTTT. It translates to CASSQDRQNSGNTIYF.

The chain uses TRBV7-9 and TRBJ1-4, with TRBD1 matching over 7 bases. Trimming cost V 5 bases and J 6 bases; bases outside gene matches: 9. The germline V gene has CDR1 SEHNR and CDR2 FQNEAQ (reference sequence). CDR3 size: 15 residues. The CDR3 sequence: CASSPRTGRDEKLFF. In DNA form, the CDR3 reads TGTGCCAGCAGCCCCCGGACAGGTCGGGATGAAAAACTGTTTTTT.

The chain couples TRBV18 to TRBJ2-5; maybe TRBD2 (6 bases). The germline V gene has CDR1 KGHSH and CDR2 LQKENI. The CDR3 consists of 14 residues. With 3 bases removed from V and 5 bases from J, the gap between germline ends came to 13 bases. In DNA, the CDR3 is TGTGCCAGCTCACCCGGGGCAGGAGGGGAGACCCAGTACTTC. It codes for CASSPGAGGETQYF.

V usage is TRBV3-1 (or the pseudogene TRBV3-2) and J usage is TRBJ1-1; D is uncertain. CDR3 length: 15 amino acids. Trimming removed 0 bases from V and 6 bases from J, with 14 bases in between. Germline CDR1 reads LGHDT; CDR2 reads YNNKEL (reference sequence). The CDR3 DNA reads TGTGCCAGCAGCCAAGAGGCGGGAGTCAAACCTGAAGCTTTCTTT. Residues: CASSQEAGVKPEAFF.

V and J are TRBV2 and TRBJ1-3; 9 bases map to TRBD1. Germline-derived CDR1 and CDR2 are SNHLY and FYNNEI. This CDR3 is built from 16 residues. The V segment lost 6 bases and the J segment 0 bases; nucleotides outside the gene matches: 6. The DNA for the CDR3 is TGTGCCAGCAGGAGGGACAGGGCTAACTCTGGAAACACCATATATTTT. This translates into CASRRDRANSGNTIYF.

The gene calls are TRBV10-2 and TRBJ1-4, with D possibly being TRBD1 (6 bases). The germline CDR1 and CDR2 sequences are WSHSY and SAAADI. V was clipped by 8 bases and J by 2 bases, with 12 bases between them. The CDR3 contains 14 residues. Written as DNA, the CDR3 is TGCGCCAGCGCTGCAGGGGCCACTAATGAAAAACTGTTTTTT. Translating it yields CASAAGATNEKLFF.

The J gene is TRBJ1-1, the V gene TRBV5-1; unclear D gene. Germline CDR1 reads SGHRS; CDR2 reads YFSETQ. CDR3 length: 14 amino acids. V lost 4 bases, J lost 4 bases, and 14 bases lay in between. In nucleotides, the CDR3 is TGCGCCAGCAGCATAGACACTTCTGGCACTGAAGCTTTCTTT. Translated: CASSIDTSGTEAFF.

The chain uses TRBV6-6 and TRBJ1-5; tentative D call: TRBD1 (5 bases). Trimming cost V 8 bases and J 5 bases, with 13 bases left between them. The germline V gene has CDR1 MNHNY and CDR2 SVGAGI (reference sequence). The CDR3 sequence is 13 residues long. In DNA form, the CDR3 reads TGTGCCAGCGAAATCGGGGGGGATCAGCCCCAGCATTTT. Its protein is CASEIGGDQPQHF.

The chain joins TRBV6-5 to TRBJ2-2; D possibly corresponds to TRBD2 (6 bases). The CDR3 contains 14 residues. Trimming shortened V by 8 bases and J by 1 base, and 11 bases separated the two germline ends. Germline loops: CDR1 MNHEY, CDR2 SVGAGI. CDR3 nucleotide sequence: TGTGCCAGCGCGGGGAGAAGGAACACCGGGGAGCTGTTTTTT. Translation gives CASAGRRNTGELFF.

Only one count was recorded for this clone. V gene TRBV7-8 combines with J gene TRBJ2-7; the match to TRBD2 covers 8 bases. The CDR3 has 14 residues. Germline lookup yields CDR1 SGHVS and CDR2 FQNEAQ. The V and J ends lost 2 bases and 4 bases, in that order; junction bases with no gene match: 4. CDR3 bases: TGTGCCAGCAGCTTATCTAGCGGGTCATACGAGCAGTACTTC. Residues: CASSLSSGSYEQYF.

CDR3 in amino acids: CASSNPGLEHNEQFF. The CDR3 region has the DNA TGCGCCAGCAGCAACCCGGGACTAGAGCACAATGAGCAGTTCTTC. This rearrangement joins TRBV5-1 to TRBJ2-1, with 8 bases matching TRBD2. In germline, CDR1 is SGHRS, CDR2 YFSETQ. The junction had 8 bases not matched to a gene; V was cut back by 4 bases and J by 5 bases. The CDR3 is made up of 15 amino acids.

This clone was counted many times. The chain employs TRBV19 and TRBJ1-2, with D possibly matching TRBD1 (6 bases). The V end lost 3 bases, the J end lost 5 bases, and 16 bases lay between the germline ends. CDR1 is LNHDA and CDR2 is SQIVND in the germline V gene (reference sequence). This CDR3 has 15 residues. As DNA, the CDR3 is TGTGCCAGTAGTATTTGGGACACGCAAAATTATGGCTACACCTTC. Translating it yields CASSIWDTQNYGYTF. Based on the CDR3 plus reference TRBV19 and TRBJ1-2, the full variable domain is DGGITQSPKYLFRKEGQNVTLSCEQNLNHDAMYWYRQDPGQGLRLIYYSQIVNDFQKGDIAEGYSVSREKKESFPLTVTSAQKNPTAFYLCASSIWDTQNYGYTFGSGTRLTVV.